This T cell receptor beta chain originates from a study of CD8 T cells in Susac syndrome. With random hexamers, reverse transcription was performed on about 0.45 to 1 ug of RNA. From the immunoSEQ multiplex PCR reads, TCRdb called clonotypes with MiXCR, one entry per CDR3 protein. The profile shows more than 55,000 distinct CDR3 sequences, just under 95% of them singletons. FACS was used to enrich TEMRA cells, whereas the CD8+ and CD4+ T cells were obtained by negative isolation. The TCR was taken from a human donor in good health. The sequencing input was CD8+ T cells from PBMCs.

The chain's CDR3 is CSAKGHTTEAFF. The CDR3 nucleotides read TGCAGCGCGAAAGGACATACCACTGAAGCTTTCTTT. V usage is TRBV29-1 and J usage is TRBJ1-1; the D gene is possibly TRBD1 (5 bases). This CDR3 region has 12 residues. The germline CDR1 and CDR2 sequences are SQVTM and ANQGSEA. V gave up 7 bases and J gave up 4 bases, with 13 bases separating them.